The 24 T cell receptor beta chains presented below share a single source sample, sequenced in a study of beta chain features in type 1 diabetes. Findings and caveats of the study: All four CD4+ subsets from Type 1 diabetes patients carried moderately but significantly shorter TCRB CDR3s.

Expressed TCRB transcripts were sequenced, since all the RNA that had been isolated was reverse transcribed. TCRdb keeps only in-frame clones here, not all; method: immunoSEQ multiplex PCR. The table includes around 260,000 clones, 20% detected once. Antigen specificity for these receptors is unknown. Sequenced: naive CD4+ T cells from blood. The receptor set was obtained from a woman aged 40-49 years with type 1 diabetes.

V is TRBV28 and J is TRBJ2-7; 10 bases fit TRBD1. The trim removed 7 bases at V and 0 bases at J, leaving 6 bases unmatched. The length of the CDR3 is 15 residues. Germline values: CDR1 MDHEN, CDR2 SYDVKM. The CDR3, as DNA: TGTGCCAGCACCAAGGGGACAGGGGTCTCCTACGAGCAGTACTTC. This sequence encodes CASTKGTGVSYEQYF.

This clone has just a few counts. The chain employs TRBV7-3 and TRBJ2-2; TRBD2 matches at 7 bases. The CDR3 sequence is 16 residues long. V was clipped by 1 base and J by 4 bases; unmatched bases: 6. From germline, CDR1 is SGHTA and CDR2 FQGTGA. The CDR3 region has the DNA TGTGCCAGCAGCTTAAGCCCGGAGCGGGGCACCGGGGAGCTGTTTTTT. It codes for CASSLSPERGTGELFF. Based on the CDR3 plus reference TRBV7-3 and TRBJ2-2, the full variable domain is GAGVSQTPSNKVTEKGKYVELRCDPISGHTALYWYRQSLGQGPEFLIYFQGTGAADDSGLPNDRFFAVRPEGSVSTLKIQRTERGDSAVYLCASSLSPERGTGELFFGEGSRLTVL.

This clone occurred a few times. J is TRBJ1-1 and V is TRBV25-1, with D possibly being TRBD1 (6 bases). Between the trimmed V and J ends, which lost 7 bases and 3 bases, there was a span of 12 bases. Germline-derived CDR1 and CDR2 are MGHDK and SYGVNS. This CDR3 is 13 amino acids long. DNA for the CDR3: TGTGCCAGCACGGTGGGGGCACACACTGAAGCTTTCTTT. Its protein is CASTVGAHTEAFF.

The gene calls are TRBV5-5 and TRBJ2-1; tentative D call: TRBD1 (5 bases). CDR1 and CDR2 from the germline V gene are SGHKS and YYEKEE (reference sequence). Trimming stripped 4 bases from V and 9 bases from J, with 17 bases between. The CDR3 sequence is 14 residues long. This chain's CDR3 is CASSLGQGRGEQFF. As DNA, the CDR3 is TGTGCCAGCAGCCTTGGCCAGGGCCGAGGTGAGCAGTTCTTC.

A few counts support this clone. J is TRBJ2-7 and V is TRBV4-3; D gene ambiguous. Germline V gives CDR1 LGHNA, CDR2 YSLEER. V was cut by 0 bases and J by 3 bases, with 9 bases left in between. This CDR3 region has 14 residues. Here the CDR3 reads CASSQDVGLYEQYF. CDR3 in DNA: TGCGCCAGCAGCCAAGATGTGGGCCTCTACGAGCAGTACTTC.

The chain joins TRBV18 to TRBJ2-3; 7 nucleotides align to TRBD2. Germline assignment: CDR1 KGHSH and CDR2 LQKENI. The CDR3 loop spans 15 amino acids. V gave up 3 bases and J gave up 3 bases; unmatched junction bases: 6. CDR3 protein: CASSPFPGGTDTQYF. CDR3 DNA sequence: TGTGCCAGCTCACCCTTTCCGGGAGGAACAGATACGCAGTATTTT.

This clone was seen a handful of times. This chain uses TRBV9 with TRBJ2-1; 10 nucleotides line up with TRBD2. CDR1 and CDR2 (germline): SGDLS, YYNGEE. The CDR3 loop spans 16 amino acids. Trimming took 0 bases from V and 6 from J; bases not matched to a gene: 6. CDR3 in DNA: TGTGCCAGCAGCGTAGACCCTAGCGGGGGCCTCAATGAGCAGTTCTTC. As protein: CASSVDPSGGLNEQFF.

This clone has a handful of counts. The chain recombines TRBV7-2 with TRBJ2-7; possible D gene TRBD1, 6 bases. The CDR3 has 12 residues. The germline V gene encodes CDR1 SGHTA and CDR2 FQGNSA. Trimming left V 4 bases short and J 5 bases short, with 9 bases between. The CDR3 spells CASSSQGNEQYF. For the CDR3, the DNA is TGTGCCAGCAGCTCACAGGGCAACGAGCAGTACTTC.

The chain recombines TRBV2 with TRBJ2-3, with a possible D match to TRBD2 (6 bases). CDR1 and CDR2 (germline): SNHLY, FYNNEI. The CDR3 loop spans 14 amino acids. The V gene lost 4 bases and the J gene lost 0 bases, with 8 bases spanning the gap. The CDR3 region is CASSVGTSTDTQYF. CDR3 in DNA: TGTGCCAGCAGTGTGGGGACTAGCACAGATACGCAGTATTTT. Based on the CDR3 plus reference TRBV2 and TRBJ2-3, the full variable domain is EPEVTQTPSHQVTQMGQEVILRCVPISNHLYFYWYRQILGQKVEFLVSFYNNEISEKSEIFDDQFSVERPDGSNFTLKIRSTKLEDSAMYFCASSVGTSTDTQYFGPGTRLTVL.

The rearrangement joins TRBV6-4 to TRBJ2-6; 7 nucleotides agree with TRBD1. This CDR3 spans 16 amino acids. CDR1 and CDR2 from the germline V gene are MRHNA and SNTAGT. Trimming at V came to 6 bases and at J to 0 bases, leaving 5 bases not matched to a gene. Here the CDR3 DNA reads TGTGCCAGCAGCCCGGGACAGCTCTCTGGGGCCAACGTCCTGACTTTC. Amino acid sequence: CASSPGQLSGANVLTF.

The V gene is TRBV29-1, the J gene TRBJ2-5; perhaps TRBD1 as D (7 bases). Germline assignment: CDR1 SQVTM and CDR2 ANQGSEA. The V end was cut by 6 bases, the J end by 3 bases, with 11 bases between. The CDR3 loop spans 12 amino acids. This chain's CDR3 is CSVGGTEETQYF. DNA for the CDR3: TGCAGCGTAGGCGGGACAGAAGAGACCCAGTACTTC.

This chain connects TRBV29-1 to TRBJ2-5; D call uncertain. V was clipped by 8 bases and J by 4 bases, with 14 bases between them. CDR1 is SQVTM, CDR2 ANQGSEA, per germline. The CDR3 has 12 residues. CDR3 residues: CSSVDPGETQYF. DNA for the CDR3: TGCAGCTCCGTCGACCCGGGAGAGACCCAGTACTTC.

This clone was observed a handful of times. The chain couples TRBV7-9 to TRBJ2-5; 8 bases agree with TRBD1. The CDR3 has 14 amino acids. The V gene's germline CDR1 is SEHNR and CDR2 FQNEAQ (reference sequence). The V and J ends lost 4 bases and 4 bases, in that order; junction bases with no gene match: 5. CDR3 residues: CASSSDRVGETQYF. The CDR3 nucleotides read TGTGCCAGCAGCTCGGACAGGGTCGGAGAGACCCAGTACTTC.

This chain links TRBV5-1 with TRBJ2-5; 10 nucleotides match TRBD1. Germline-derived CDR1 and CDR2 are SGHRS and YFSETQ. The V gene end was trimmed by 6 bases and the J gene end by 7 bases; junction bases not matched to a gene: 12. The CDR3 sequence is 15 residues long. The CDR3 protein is CASTVSGTGDWTQYF. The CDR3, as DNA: TGCGCCAGCACAGTATCCGGGACAGGGGATTGGACCCAGTACTTC.

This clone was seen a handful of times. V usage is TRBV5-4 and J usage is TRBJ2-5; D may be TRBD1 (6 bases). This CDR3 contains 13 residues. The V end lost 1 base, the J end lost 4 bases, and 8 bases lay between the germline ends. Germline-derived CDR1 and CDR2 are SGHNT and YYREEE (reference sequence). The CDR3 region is CASSLTGPETQYF. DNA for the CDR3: TGTGCCAGCAGCTTGACAGGGCCAGAGACCCAGTACTTC.

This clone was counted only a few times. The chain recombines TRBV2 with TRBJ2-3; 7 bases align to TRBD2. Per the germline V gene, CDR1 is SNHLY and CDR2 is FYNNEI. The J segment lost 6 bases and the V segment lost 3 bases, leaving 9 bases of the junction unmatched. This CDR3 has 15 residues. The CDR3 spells CASSERTRVSDTQYF. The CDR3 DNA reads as TGTGCCAGCAGTGAGAGGACTAGGGTTTCGGATACGCAGTATTTT.

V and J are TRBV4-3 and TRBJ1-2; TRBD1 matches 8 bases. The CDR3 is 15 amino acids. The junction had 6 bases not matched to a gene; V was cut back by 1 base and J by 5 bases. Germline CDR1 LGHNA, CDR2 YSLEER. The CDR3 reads CASSQADREGYGYTF. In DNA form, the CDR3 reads TGCGCCAGCAGCCAAGCGGACAGGGAGGGGTATGGCTACACCTTC.

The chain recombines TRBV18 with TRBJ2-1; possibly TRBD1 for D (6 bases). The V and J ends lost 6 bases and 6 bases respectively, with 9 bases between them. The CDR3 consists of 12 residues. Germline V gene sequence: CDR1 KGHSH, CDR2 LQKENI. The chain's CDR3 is CASSHRVNEQFF. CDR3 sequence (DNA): TGTGCCAGCTCGCACAGGGTCAATGAGCAGTTCTTC.

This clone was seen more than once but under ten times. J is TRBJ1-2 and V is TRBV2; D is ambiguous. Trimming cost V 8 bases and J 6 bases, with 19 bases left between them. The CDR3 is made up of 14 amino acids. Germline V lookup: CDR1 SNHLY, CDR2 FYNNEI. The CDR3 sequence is CASPRGGEADGYTF. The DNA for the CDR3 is TGTGCCAGCCCCCGAGGCGGGGAAGCGGATGGCTACACCTTC.

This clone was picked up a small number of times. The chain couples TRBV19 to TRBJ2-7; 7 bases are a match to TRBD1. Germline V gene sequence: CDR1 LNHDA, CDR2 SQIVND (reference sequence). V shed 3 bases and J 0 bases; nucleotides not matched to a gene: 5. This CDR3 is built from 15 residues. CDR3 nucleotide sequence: TGTGCCAGTAGTATTATTGGGGACAGCTCCTACGAGCAGTACTTC. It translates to CASSIIGDSSYEQYF.

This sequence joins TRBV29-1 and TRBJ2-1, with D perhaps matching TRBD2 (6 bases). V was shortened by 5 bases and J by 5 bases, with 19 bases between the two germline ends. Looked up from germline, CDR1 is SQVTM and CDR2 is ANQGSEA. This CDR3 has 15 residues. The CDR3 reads CSVKVSASDHNEQFF. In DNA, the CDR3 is TGCAGCGTTAAAGTTTCCGCTAGCGACCACAATGAGCAGTTCTTC.

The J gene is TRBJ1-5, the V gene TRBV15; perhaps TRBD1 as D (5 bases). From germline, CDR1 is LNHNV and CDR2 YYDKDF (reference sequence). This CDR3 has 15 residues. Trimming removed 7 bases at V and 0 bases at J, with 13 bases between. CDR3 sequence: CATTPDRYSNQPQHF. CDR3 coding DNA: TGTGCCACCACCCCCGACAGATATAGCAATCAGCCCCAGCATTTT.

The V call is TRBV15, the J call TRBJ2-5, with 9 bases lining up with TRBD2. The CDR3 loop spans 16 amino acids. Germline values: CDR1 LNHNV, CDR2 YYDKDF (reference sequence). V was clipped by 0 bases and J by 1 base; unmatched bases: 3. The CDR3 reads CATSRDGTSSQETQYF. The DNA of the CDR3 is TGTGCCACCAGCAGAGATGGGACTAGCAGCCAAGAGACCCAGTACTTC.

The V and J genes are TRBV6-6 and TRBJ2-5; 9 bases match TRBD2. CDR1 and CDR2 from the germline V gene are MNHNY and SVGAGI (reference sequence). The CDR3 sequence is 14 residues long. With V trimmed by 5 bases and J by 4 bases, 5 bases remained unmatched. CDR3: CASSGGGAGETQYF. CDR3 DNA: TGTGCCAGCAGTGGCGGGGGGGCCGGAGAGACCCAGTACTTC.